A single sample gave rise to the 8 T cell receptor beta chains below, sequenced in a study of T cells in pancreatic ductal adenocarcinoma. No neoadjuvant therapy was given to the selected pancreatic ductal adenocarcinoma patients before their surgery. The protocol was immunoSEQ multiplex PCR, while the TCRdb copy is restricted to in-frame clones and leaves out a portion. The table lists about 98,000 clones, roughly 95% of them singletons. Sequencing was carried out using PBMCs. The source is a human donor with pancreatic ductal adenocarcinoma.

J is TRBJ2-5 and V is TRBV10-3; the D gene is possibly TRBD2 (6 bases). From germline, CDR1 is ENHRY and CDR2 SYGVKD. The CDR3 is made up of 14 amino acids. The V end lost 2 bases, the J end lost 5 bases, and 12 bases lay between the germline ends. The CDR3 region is CAISEREFGETQYF. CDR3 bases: TGTGCCATCAGTGAGCGGGAGTTCGGGGAGACCCAGTACTTC.

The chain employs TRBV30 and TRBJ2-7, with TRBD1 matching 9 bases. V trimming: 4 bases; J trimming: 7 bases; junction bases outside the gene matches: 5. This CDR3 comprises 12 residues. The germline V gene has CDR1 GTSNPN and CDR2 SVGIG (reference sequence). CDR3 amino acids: CAWNRGQGEQYF. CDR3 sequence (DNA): TGTGCCTGGAACAGGGGGCAGGGGGAGCAGTACTTC.

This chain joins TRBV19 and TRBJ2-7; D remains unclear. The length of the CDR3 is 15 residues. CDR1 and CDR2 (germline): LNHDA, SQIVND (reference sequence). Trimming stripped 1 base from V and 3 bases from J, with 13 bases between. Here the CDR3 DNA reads TGTGCCAGTAGTATAGCTGGCGGAGCCAACTACGAGCAGTACTTC. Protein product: CASSIAGGANYEQYF.

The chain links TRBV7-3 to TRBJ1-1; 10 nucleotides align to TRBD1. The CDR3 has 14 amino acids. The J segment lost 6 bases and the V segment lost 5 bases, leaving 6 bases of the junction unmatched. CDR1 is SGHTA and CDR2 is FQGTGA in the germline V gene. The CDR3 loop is CASSPSGQGPEAFF. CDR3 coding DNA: TGTGCCAGCAGCCCATCGGGACAGGGGCCTGAAGCTTTCTTT.

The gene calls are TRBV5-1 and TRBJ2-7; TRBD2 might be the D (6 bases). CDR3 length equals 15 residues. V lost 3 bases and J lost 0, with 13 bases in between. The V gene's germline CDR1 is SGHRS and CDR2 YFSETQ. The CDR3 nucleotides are TGCGCCAGCAGCTCCCTAGCGTCGAGCTCCTACGAGCAGTACTTC. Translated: CASSSLASSSYEQYF.

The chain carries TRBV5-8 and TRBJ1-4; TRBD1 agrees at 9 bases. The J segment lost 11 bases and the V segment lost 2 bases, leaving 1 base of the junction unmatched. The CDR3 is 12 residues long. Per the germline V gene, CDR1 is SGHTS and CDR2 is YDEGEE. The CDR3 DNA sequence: TGTGCCAGCAGCTTCGACAGGGGGAAACTGTTTTTT. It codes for CASSFDRGKLFF.

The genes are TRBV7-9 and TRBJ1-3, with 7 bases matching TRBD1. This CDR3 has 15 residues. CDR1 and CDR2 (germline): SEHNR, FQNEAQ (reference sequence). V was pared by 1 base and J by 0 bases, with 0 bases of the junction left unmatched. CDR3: CASSLGQGSGNTIYF. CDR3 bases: TGTGCCAGCAGCTTAGGACAGGGCTCTGGAAACACCATATATTTT.

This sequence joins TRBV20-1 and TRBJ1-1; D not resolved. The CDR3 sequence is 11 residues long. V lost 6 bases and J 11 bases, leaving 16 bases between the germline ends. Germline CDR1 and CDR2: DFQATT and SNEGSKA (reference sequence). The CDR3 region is CSAYSHGGAFF. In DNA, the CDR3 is TGCAGTGCATACAGCCACGGCGGGGCTTTCTTT.